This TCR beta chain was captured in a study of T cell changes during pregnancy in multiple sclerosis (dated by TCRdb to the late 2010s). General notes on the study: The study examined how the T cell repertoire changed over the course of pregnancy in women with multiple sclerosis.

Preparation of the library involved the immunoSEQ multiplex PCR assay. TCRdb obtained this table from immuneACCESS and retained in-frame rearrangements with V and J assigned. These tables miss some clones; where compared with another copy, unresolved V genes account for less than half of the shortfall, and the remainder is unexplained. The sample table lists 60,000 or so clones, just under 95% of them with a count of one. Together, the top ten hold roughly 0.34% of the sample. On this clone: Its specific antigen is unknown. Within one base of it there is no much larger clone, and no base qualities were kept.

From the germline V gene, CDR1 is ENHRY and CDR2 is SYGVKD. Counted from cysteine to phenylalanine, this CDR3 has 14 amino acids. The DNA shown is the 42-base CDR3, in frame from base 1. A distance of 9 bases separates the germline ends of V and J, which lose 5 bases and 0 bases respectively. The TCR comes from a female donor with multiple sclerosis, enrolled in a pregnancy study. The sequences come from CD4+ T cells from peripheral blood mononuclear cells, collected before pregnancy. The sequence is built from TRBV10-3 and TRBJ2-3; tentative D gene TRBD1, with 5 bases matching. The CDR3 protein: CAISPQGSTDTQYF. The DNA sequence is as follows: TGTGCCATCAGTCCCCAGGGTAGCACAGATACGCAGTATTTT.